The 21 T cell receptor beta chains reported below all come from one sample, sequenced in a study of OX40 agonist ivuxolimab in advanced cancers. TCRdb keeps only in-frame clones here, not all; method: immunoSEQ multiplex PCR. In the table there are roughly 35,000 clones, more than 85% of which are singletons. The sample in question was CD4+ or CD8+ T cells sorted from blood, obtained in a trial of the OX40 agonist ivuxolimab. These receptors were obtained from an adult with an advanced solid tumor such as melanoma, head and neck, liver or kidney cancer.

This clone was picked up a small number of times. The chain carries TRBV6-5 and TRBJ1-5, with 9 bases aligning to TRBD1. Trimming removed 6 bases from V and 2 bases from J; junction bases left unmatched: 5. Germline CDR1 MNHEY, CDR2 SVGAGI. This CDR3 comprises 15 residues. CDR3 nucleotide sequence: TGTGCCAGCAGACCGACAGGGGGGCGCAATCAGCCCCAGCATTTT. Its translation is CASRPTGGRNQPQHF.

The chain has TRBV29-1 and TRBJ2-5; D is possibly TRBD1 (6 bases). Per germline, CDR1 SQVTM and CDR2 ANQGSEA. V lost 1 base, J lost 4 bases, and 10 bases lay in between. The CDR3 loop spans 13 amino acids. CDR3 coding DNA: TGCAGCGTTGAAGGGCAGGGGTTAGAGACCCAGTACTTC. Translation: CSVEGQGLETQYF.

The chain is built from TRBV5-6 and TRBJ1-2, with 8 bases lining up with TRBD1. This CDR3 region has 13 residues. J was trimmed by 8 bases and V by 6 bases; bases with no gene match: 9. Germline CDR1 reads SGHDT; CDR2 reads YYEEEE. The chain's CDR3 is CASTLNRDRGYTF. The CDR3, as DNA: TGTGCCAGCACGTTGAACAGGGACAGGGGCTACACCTTC. Variable domain in full (rest from reference TRBV5-6 and TRBJ1-2): DAGVTQSPTHLIKTRGQQVTLRCSPKSGHDTVSWYQQALGQGPQFIFQYYEEEERQRGNFPDRFSGHQFPNYSSELNVNALLLGDSALYLCASTLNRDRGYTFGSGTRLTVV.

The chain couples TRBV27 to TRBJ2-7; a weak D match, TRBD1 (6 bases). From germline, CDR1 is MNHEY and CDR2 SMNVEV (reference sequence). The V gene lost 2 bases and the J gene lost 2 bases, with 13 bases spanning the gap. This CDR3 is 15 amino acids long. The chain's CDR3 is CASSLAGTSPYEQYF. The CDR3 coding sequence is TGTGCCAGCAGTTTAGCCGGGACATCCCCCTACGAGCAGTACTTC.

The chain uses TRBV7-9 and TRBJ2-7; no reliable D call. Per the germline V gene, CDR1 is SEHNR and CDR2 is FQNEAQ (reference sequence). With 1 base removed from V and 1 base from J, the gap between germline ends came to 11 bases. The CDR3 covers 15 residues. The chain's CDR3 is CASSLDSQTSYEQYF. Written as DNA, the CDR3 is TGTGCCAGCAGCTTAGACTCACAGACGTCCTACGAGCAGTACTTC. The full variable domain, its missing parts supplied by reference TRBV7-9 and TRBJ2-7, is DTGVSQNPRHKITKRGQNVTFRCDPISEHNRLYWYRQTLGQGPEFLTYFQNEAQLEKSRLLSDRFSAERPKGSFSTLEIQRTEQGDSAMYLCASSLDSQTSYEQYFGPGTRLTVT.

J is TRBJ2-3 and V is TRBV27; D uncertain. CDR1 and CDR2 (germline): MNHEY, SMNVEV (reference sequence). The V end was cut by 0 bases, the J end by 5 bases, with 6 bases between. CDR3 length: 13 amino acids. CDR3 bases: TGTGCCAGCAGTTTATCTCATGGAGATACGCAGTATTTT. Its protein is CASSLSHGDTQYF.

The rearrangement joins TRBV6-6 to TRBJ1-5, with TRBD1 matching over 7 bases. CDR3 length: 16 residues. CDR1 MNHNY and CDR2 SVGAGI come from the germline V gene (reference sequence). Unmatched junction bases numbered 9, after V lost 2 bases and J lost 5 bases. CDR3 region: CASSYGLGTADQPQHF. The CDR3 DNA sequence: TGTGCCAGCAGTTACGGGCTCGGGACAGCCGATCAGCCCCAGCATTTT.

By sample fraction, this clone is medium-sized. At the DNA level, this CDR3 is encoded by other sequences in the same sample as well. CDR3 nucleotide sequence: TGTGCCAGTAGTATAGGTCAGGTCTATGGCTACACCTTC. Its protein product is CASSIGQVYGYTF. The gene calls are TRBV19 and TRBJ1-2, with no clear D. CDR3 length: 13 amino acids. Germline CDR1 reads LNHDA; CDR2 reads SQIVND (reference sequence). Trimming pared 1 base from V and 4 bases from J, leaving 7 bases between.

This clone was detected only once. The DNA for the CDR3 is TGCGCCAGCAGCCAAAGCCGGTCTGCAACTAATGAAAAACTGTTTTTT. Protein product: CASSQSRSATNEKLFF. The chain carries TRBV4-1 and TRBJ1-4; D gene ambiguous. The CDR3 runs 16 residues. Deletions cut 2 bases from V and 0 bases from J, with 10 bases between. CDR1 is MGHRA and CDR2 is YSYEKL in the germline V gene.

The rearrangement joins TRBV18 to TRBJ2-5; D is perhaps TRBD1 or TRBD2 (6 bases each). CDR1 and CDR2 (germline): KGHSH, LQKENI. V was clipped by 0 bases and J by 5 bases, with 13 bases between them. The length of the CDR3 is 15 residues. The CDR3 protein is CASSPPSVGGETQYF. CDR3 bases: TGTGCCAGCTCACCACCGTCGGTAGGGGGGGAGACCCAGTACTTC.

This clone was detected a few times. The genes are TRBV19 and TRBJ1-2, with D maybe TRBD1 (5 bases). This CDR3 contains 13 residues. Germline V gives CDR1 LNHDA, CDR2 SQIVND (reference sequence). V was cut by 8 bases and J by 5 bases, with 15 bases left in between. The CDR3 here is CASRLQDKYGYTF. The DNA for the CDR3 is TGTGCCAGTCGCCTTCAGGACAAGTATGGCTACACCTTC.

J is TRBJ2-7 and V is TRBV2; D call uncertain. CDR1 is SNHLY, CDR2 FYNNEI, per germline. This CDR3 is built from 12 residues. Trimming cost V 7 bases and J 2 bases, with 9 bases left between them. CDR3 DNA sequence: TGTGCCAGCAACCAAAGGCCCTACGAGCAGTACTTC. It translates to CASNQRPYEQYF. Filled out from reference TRBV2 and TRBJ2-7, the complete variable domain reads EPEVTQTPSHQVTQMGQEVILRCVPISNHLYFYWYRQILGQKVEFLVSFYNNEISEKSEIFDDQFSVERPDGSNFTLKIRSTKLEDSAMYFCASNQRPYEQYFGPGTRLTVT.

V and J are TRBV30 and TRBJ2-7; 7 bases fit TRBD2. J was trimmed by 3 bases and V by 5 bases; bases with no gene match: 7. CDR1 and CDR2 (germline): GTSNPN, SVGIG (reference sequence). This CDR3 is 13 amino acids long. DNA of the CDR3: TGTGCCTGGGGGGGGGTTGAGGGCTACGAGCAGTACTTC. This encodes CAWGGVEGYEQYF.

The CDR3 region has the DNA TGTGCCAGTAGTAGCATAGCGGGGGGCTTCGCTAGCACAGATACGCAGTATTTT. Its protein product is CASSSIAGGFASTDTQYF. The chain employs TRBV19 and TRBJ2-3, with 10 bases identical to TRBD2. The CDR3 consists of 18 residues. V dropped 4 bases and J dropped 0; count of bases not matched to a gene: 10. Germline V lookup: CDR1 LNHDA, CDR2 SQIVND (reference sequence). Combining the CDR3 with reference TRBV19 and TRBJ2-3 gives the whole variable domain DGGITQSPKYLFRKEGQNVTLSCEQNLNHDAMYWYRQDPGQGLRLIYYSQIVNDFQKGDIAEGYSVSREKKESFPLTVTSAQKNPTAFYLCASSSIAGGFASTDTQYFGPGTRLTVL.

In this sample, this clone turned up a few times. The chain uses TRBV12-5 and TRBJ1-6, with no clear D. Germline CDR1 reads LGHNT; CDR2 reads FRNRAP. Between the trimmed V and J ends, which lost 1 base and 6 bases, there was a span of 4 bases. There are 13 residues in the CDR3. The CDR3 nucleotides are TGTGCTAGTGGTTTGGCGGCTAATTCACCCCTCCACTTT. It is translated as CASGLAANSPLHF.

The chain carries TRBV9 and TRBJ2-7; D assignment may be TRBD1 or TRBD2 (5 bases each). This CDR3 comprises 14 residues. The V end was cut by 3 bases, the J end by 2 bases, with 12 bases between. In germline, CDR1 is SGDLS, CDR2 YYNGEE. CDR3 amino acids: CASSARDGAYEQYF. As DNA, the CDR3 is TGTGCCAGCAGCGCCCGGGACGGTGCCTACGAGCAGTACTTC.

The rearrangement joins TRBV11-2 to TRBJ1-6, with a possible D match to TRBD1 (5 bases). Germline V lookup: CDR1 SGHAT, CDR2 FQNNGV. The germline V and J ends were trimmed by 2 bases and 12 bases, with 20 bases remaining between them. The CDR3 contains 16 residues. For the CDR3, the DNA is TGTGCCAGCAGCTTAATGTCGGGCAGGGCGGGAGGACCCCTCCACTTT. Its translation is CASSLMSGRAGGPLHF. The complete variable domain, with remaining parts taken from reference TRBV11-2 and TRBJ1-6, reads EAGVAQSPRYKIIEKRQSVAFWCNPISGHATLYWYQQILGQGPKLLIQFQNNGVVDDSQLPKDRFSAERLKGVDSTLKIQPAKLEDSAVYLCASSLMSGRAGGPLHFGNGTRLTVT.

This clone turned up a few times. The rearrangement links TRBV6-6 to TRBJ1-2, with 8 bases fitting TRBD1. The CDR3 extends over 16 amino acids. Trimming cost V 5 bases and J 4 bases; bases outside gene matches: 12. The germline V gene has CDR1 MNHNY and CDR2 SVGAGI (reference sequence). The CDR3 sequence is CASSLQIQGARYGYTF. Here the CDR3 DNA reads TGTGCCAGCAGTCTACAGATTCAGGGGGCGCGCTATGGCTACACCTTC.

Only a few counts were recorded for this clone. This chain connects TRBV5-1 to TRBJ1-2; D perhaps matches TRBD1 (6 bases). Germline CDR1 SGHRS, CDR2 YFSETQ. With 0 bases removed from V and 4 bases from J, the gap between germline ends came to 25 bases. The CDR3 contains 19 residues. CDR3 protein: CASSLGGSVQGGPSYGYTF. For the CDR3, the DNA is TGCGCCAGCAGCTTGGGGGGCTCGGTACAGGGCGGACCCTCCTATGGCTACACCTTC. Full variable domain (missing parts from reference TRBV5-1 and TRBJ1-2): KAGVTQTPRYLIKTRGQQVTLSCSPISGHRSVSWYQQTPGQGLQFLFEYFSETQRNKGNFPGRFSGRQFSNSRSEMNVSTLELGDSALYLCASSLGGSVQGGPSYGYTFGSGTRLTVV.

This chain links TRBV19 with TRBJ2-1; the match to TRBD2 covers 10 bases. This CDR3 spans 15 amino acids. Germline assignment: CDR1 LNHDA and CDR2 SQIVND (reference sequence). Trimming removed 1 base from V and 9 bases from J; junction bases left unmatched: 6. CDR3 in DNA: TGTGCCAGTAGTATAGGAGTAGCGGGGGGCGGTGAGCAGTTCTTC. This gives the protein CASSIGVAGGGEQFF.

The rearrangement joins TRBV20-1 to TRBJ1-2; D call uncertain. The CDR3 sequence is 11 residues long. The germline V gene has CDR1 DFQATT and CDR2 SNEGSKA (reference sequence). V lost 6 bases and J 8 bases, leaving 13 bases between the germline ends. DNA of the CDR3: TGCAGTGCATCCGACGGGTACGGCTACACCTTC. This translates into CSASDGYGYTF.